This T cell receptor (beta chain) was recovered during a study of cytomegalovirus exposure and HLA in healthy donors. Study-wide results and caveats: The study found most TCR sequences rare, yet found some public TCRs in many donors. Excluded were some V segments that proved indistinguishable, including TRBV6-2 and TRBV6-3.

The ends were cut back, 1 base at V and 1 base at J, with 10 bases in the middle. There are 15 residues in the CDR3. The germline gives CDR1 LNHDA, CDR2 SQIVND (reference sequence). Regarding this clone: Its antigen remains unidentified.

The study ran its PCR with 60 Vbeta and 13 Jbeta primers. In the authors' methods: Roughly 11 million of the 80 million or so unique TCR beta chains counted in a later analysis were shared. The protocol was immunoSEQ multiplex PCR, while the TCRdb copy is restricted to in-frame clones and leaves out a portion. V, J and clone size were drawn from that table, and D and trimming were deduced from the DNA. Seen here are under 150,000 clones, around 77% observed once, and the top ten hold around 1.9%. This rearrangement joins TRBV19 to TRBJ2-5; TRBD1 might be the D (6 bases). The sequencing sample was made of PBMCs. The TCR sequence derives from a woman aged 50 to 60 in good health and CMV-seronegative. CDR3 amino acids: CASSIARGSQETQYF. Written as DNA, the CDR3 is TGTGCCAGTAGTATAGCGAGGGGGAGCCAAGAGACCCAGTACTTC.